This TCR beta chain was observed in a study of PD-1 blockade in mismatch repair-deficient tumors. General observations from the study: Tumor-resident clones, often undetectable pretreatment in blood, expanded then contracted after pembrolizumab.

Deletions cut 4 bases from V and 5 bases from J, with 12 bases between. Germline V gives CDR1 MDHEN, CDR2 SYDVKM. The CDR3 length is 14 residues. This clone was picked up a small number of times. What it binds is not known. Clones were sequenced by immunoSEQ multiplex PCR, and TCRdb holds only the in-frame ones, with some missing. Of about 68,000 clones listed, almost 80% were seen once; the top ten hold about 5%. PCR or immunohistochemistry showed mismatch repair deficiency in every enrolled patient. TCR sequencing covered three patients who responded to pembrolizumab. The clonotype comes from an adult with mismatch repair-deficient cancer. V gene TRBV28 combines with J gene TRBJ1-5; a possible D gene is TRBD1 (6 bases). Specimen: peripheral blood, collected 2 weeks after starting pembrolizumab. The CDR3 DNA is TGTGCCAGCAGTTACCGGGACACTCATCAGCCCCAGCATTTT. Its translation is CASSYRDTHQPQHF.